Following are 20 T cell receptor beta chains from one sample sequenced in a study of T cell repertoires in cytomegalovirus infection (dated by TCRdb to between 2018 and 2021). The listed sequencing device is Illumina HiSeq 1500. Using fastp trimming at Q25 and MiXCR clonotype assembly, TCRdb reanalyzed the public sequencing data and kept in-frame beta chains. Every entry covers one CDR3 protein and lists the most common genes and DNA from its rows. This sample has under 200,000 distinct CDR3 sequences in its table, and roughly 27% of those were observed once. Together, the top ten hold roughly 29% of the sample. Sequencing input: PBMCs. These receptors were obtained from a human donor in good health (CMV status not recorded). Some clones in this sample may be carry-over from other donors' samples.

This clonotype turned up a few times. This chain connects TRBV6-2 or TRBV6-3 to TRBJ2-3; 7 bases map to TRBD1. The CDR3 runs to 12 residues. Germline V gene sequence: CDR1 MNHEY, CDR2 SVGEGT. V trimming: 8 bases; J trimming: 4 bases; junction bases outside the gene matches: 3. The CDR3 loop is CASQTGADTQYF. The DNA of the CDR3 is TGTGCCAGCCAAACAGGGGCAGATACGCAGTATTTT.

The chain links TRBV29-1 to TRBJ2-1; 9 positions agree with TRBD2. CDR1 and CDR2 (germline): SQVTM, ANQGSEA. Germline trimming cut 5 bases from V and 2 bases from J; bases unmatched to any gene: 7. The CDR3 runs to 15 residues. The CDR3 DNA reads as TGCAGCGTTCCTAGGCGGGGGGGAACCTACAATGAGCAGTTCTTC. Protein sequence: CSVPRRGGTYNEQFF.

This clonotype was found a few times. The CDR3 bases are TGTGCCAGCAGTTTAACAGGGGGTCCACAAGAGACCCAGTACTTC. This codes for CASSLTGGPQETQYF. The rearrangement joins TRBV12-3 or TRBV12-4 to TRBJ2-5; 8 bases fit TRBD1. Trimming removed 2 bases from V and 2 bases from J; junction bases left unmatched: 4. The CDR3 is made up of 15 amino acids.

The chain recombines TRBV7-9 with TRBJ2-3; D ambiguous. Trimming stripped 1 base from V and 1 base from J, with 9 bases between. The CDR3 runs 15 residues. Germline CDR1 and CDR2: SEHNR and FQNEAQ (reference sequence). The CDR3 loop reads CASSLEAIRTDTQYF. CDR3 nucleotides: TGTGCCAGCAGCTTAGAGGCGATCCGCACAGATACGCAGTATTTT.

This clonotype was counted many times. The chain carries TRBV7-2 and TRBJ1-5; 10 bases are shared with TRBD1. The CDR3 length is 16 residues. CDR1 SGHTA and CDR2 FQGNSA come from the germline V gene. With V trimmed by 5 bases and J by 5 bases, 9 bases remained unmatched. The CDR3 DNA follows: TGTGCCAGCAGCCCCCGACAGGGGGCGGAAGATCAGCCCCAGCATTTT. Translating it yields CASSPRQGAEDQPQHF.

The CDR3 bases are TGTGCCAGCAGCTTGCAGGGATCAACCTTTGGCTACACCTTC. Translating it yields CASSLQGSTFGYTF. The V gene is TRBV5-4, the J gene TRBJ1-2; a possible D gene is TRBD1 (5 bases). Germline CDR1 is SGHNT and CDR2 is YYREEE (reference sequence). This CDR3 has 14 residues. Trimming took 1 base from V and 7 from J, leaving 14 bases between them.

The chain has TRBV19 and TRBJ1-5; D remains unclear. The CDR3 runs 12 residues. The germline V gene encodes CDR1 LNHDA and CDR2 SQIVND (reference sequence). V lost 6 bases to trimming and J lost 1 base, with 4 bases between them. This chain's CDR3 is CASRISNQPQHF. The CDR3 DNA reads TGTGCCAGTAGGATAAGCAATCAGCCCCAGCATTTT.

CDR3 coding DNA: TGTGCCAGTAGTATAACGGGACCGCTTGCAACTAATGAAAAACTGTTTTTT. As protein: CASSITGPLATNEKLFF. The rearrangement links TRBV19 to TRBJ1-4; D possibly corresponds to TRBD1 (5 bases). V lost 2 bases, J lost 0 bases, and 13 bases lay in between. The length of the CDR3 is 17 residues. Germline CDR1 is LNHDA and CDR2 is SQIVND (reference sequence).

This clonotype was recorded a few times. The chain is built from TRBV6-1 and TRBJ1-2; 7 bases are a match to TRBD1. V trimming: 6 bases; J trimming: 7 bases; junction bases outside the gene matches: 11. This CDR3 comprises 14 residues. Germline V lookup: CDR1 MNHNS, CDR2 SASEGT. The CDR3 loop reads CASRQQGIGGGYTF. The CDR3 DNA reads as TGTGCCAGCAGACAACAGGGGATAGGGGGTGGCTACACCTTC.

The chain is built from TRBV6-5 and TRBJ1-2; weak D call: TRBD1 (6 bases). The germline gives CDR1 MNHEY, CDR2 SVGAGI. V was clipped by 2 bases and J by 5 bases, with 12 bases between them. The CDR3 sequence is 14 residues long. CDR3 nucleotides: TGTGCCAGCAGTTACAGCCAGGGGAGGTATGGCTACACCTTC. This encodes CASSYSQGRYGYTF.

V gene TRBV12-3 or TRBV12-4 combines with J gene TRBJ2-7, with D maybe TRBD1 (6 bases). V lost 3 bases and J 8 bases, leaving 11 bases between the germline ends. The CDR3 covers 12 residues. The chain's CDR3 is CASSLDGQQQYF. The DNA of the CDR3 is TGTGCCAGCAGTTTGGACGGACAGCAGCAGTACTTC.

This clonotype came up a few times. The CDR3 reads CASSLSRGTYFYGYTF. CDR3 DNA: TGTGCCAGCAGTTTATCGCGGGGGACCTATTTCTATGGCTACACCTTC. The rearrangement links TRBV27 to TRBJ1-2, with a possible D match to TRBD1 (5 bases). There are 16 residues in the CDR3. Trimming left V 0 bases short and J 4 bases short, with 15 bases between. Germline V gives CDR1 MNHEY, CDR2 SMNVEV (reference sequence).

The genes are TRBV27 and TRBJ1-1, with 10 bases aligning to TRBD1. The CDR3 consists of 12 residues. Germline V lookup: CDR1 MNHEY, CDR2 SMNVEV (reference sequence). J lost 8 bases, V lost 10 bases, and 7 bases had no gene match. For the CDR3, the DNA is TGTGCCACCGGGGACAGGGGTGTAGAAGCTTTCTTT. Translating gives CATGDRGVEAFF.

This clonotype was seen a handful of times. The CDR3 is CASGQSRNSPLHF. DNA of the CDR3: TGTGCCAGCGGACAATCAAGGAATTCACCCCTCCACTTT. This chain uses TRBV6-1 with TRBJ1-6, with D tentatively TRBD1 (5 bases). V lost 8 bases and J 7 bases, leaving 12 bases between the germline ends. The CDR3 has 13 residues. CDR1 MNHNS and CDR2 SASEGT come from the germline V gene.

The chain is built from TRBV2 and TRBJ2-3; no reliable D call. Trimming removed 4 bases from V and 2 bases from J, with 4 bases in between. There are 12 residues in the CDR3. The V gene's germline CDR1 is SNHLY and CDR2 FYNNEI. CDR3 nucleotide sequence: TGTGCCAGCAGTGGATTCACAGATACGCAGTATTTT. Protein product: CASSGFTDTQYF.

The sample holds many counts of this clonotype. The chain carries TRBV7-2 and TRBJ2-3, with no clear D. Germline assignment: CDR1 SGHTA and CDR2 FQGNSA. The CDR3 covers 13 residues. Trimming left V 7 bases short and J 5 bases short, with 13 bases between. Here the CDR3 DNA reads TGTGCCAGCAACGATCCGGCGGTAGATACGCAGTATTTT. Its protein product is CASNDPAVDTQYF.

This clonotype was seen repeatedly, ten times or more. This chain uses TRBV7-8 with TRBJ1-5; unclear D gene. The CDR3 is 13 residues long. V was trimmed by 5 bases and J by 0 bases, leaving 5 bases between them. Germline lookup yields CDR1 SGHVS and CDR2 FQNEAQ. The CDR3 coding sequence is TGTGCCAGCAGCCAATATAGCAATCAGCCCCAGCATTTT. This gives the protein CASSQYSNQPQHF.

This clonotype was detected a few times. This chain uses TRBV29-1 with TRBJ2-1; D possibly corresponds to TRBD2 (6 bases). Deletions cut 7 bases from V and 8 bases from J, with 18 bases between. There are 13 residues in the CDR3. CDR1 is SQVTM and CDR2 is ANQGSEA in the germline V gene. The CDR3 region has the DNA TGCAGCGCCACTAGCCGATTGAGCGATGAGCAGTTCTTC. Its protein product is CSATSRLSDEQFF.

The chain joins TRBV29-1 to TRBJ2-7; tentatively, D is TRBD1 (6 bases). CDR3 length equals 11 residues. The V end lost 2 bases, the J end lost 4 bases, and 6 bases lay between the germline ends. CDR1 and CDR2 (germline): SQVTM, ANQGSEA. CDR3 amino acids: CSVERGYEQYF. The CDR3 bases are TGCAGCGTTGAAAGGGGGTACGAGCAGTACTTC.

The rearrangement joins TRBV20-1 to TRBJ1-1; no clear D. Germline lookup yields CDR1 DFQATT and CDR2 SNEGSKA (reference sequence). V was clipped by 5 bases and J by 2 bases, with 6 bases between them. The CDR3 has 11 residues. CDR3 sequence: CSALRNTEAFF. CDR3 nucleotides: TGCAGTGCTCTCCGAAACACTGAAGCTTTCTTT.